One sample yielded the 8 T cell receptor beta chains listed below, sequenced in a study of T cells after yellow fever vaccination. TCRdb called the 5' RACE reads again in MiXCR, with one record for every CDR3 protein. The sample holds some 600,000 distinct CDR3 sequences, 17% seen once. The source was PBMCs, collected 5 days after the first yellow fever vaccination. The origin of the receptors is a man between 18 and 35 years old who received the YFV17D yellow fever vaccine.

This clonotype appeared many times. The chain is built from TRBV29-1 and TRBJ2-7; TRBD2 agrees at 7 bases. The CDR3 has 13 amino acids. Trimming at V came to 1 base and at J to 6 bases, leaving 6 bases not matched to a gene. Germline V gene data show CDR1 as SQVTM and CDR2 as ANQGSEA. CDR3 DNA: TGCAGCGTTGAAGTCAGCCGCGGGGGCGAGCAGTACTTC. Amino acids: CSVEVSRGGEQYF.

V and J are TRBV12-3 or TRBV12-4 and TRBJ2-7, with D perhaps TRBD2 (6 bases). The ends were cut back, 3 bases at V and 5 bases at J, with 11 bases in the middle. The CDR3 sequence is 13 residues long. The CDR3 here is CASSFWDFHEQYF. In DNA form, the CDR3 reads TGTGCCAGCAGTTTTTGGGACTTCCACGAGCAGTACTTC.

This chain connects TRBV15 to TRBJ2-3; 9 bases fit TRBD2. There are 18 residues in the CDR3. The germline gives CDR1 LNHNV, CDR2 YYDKDF (reference sequence). The V gene end was trimmed by 0 bases and the J gene end by 2 bases; junction bases not matched to a gene: 9. The CDR3 DNA sequence: TGTGCCACCAGCAGAGATCGGAGAGCGGGGGGACCCACAGATACGCAGTATTTT. It specifies CATSRDRRAGGPTDTQYF.

This clonotype was observed a few times. The rearrangement uses TRBV12-3 or TRBV12-4 and TRBJ2-2; 9 bases map to TRBD1. The CDR3 is 16 residues long. V was clipped by 4 bases and J by 5 bases; unmatched bases: 8. The CDR3 DNA follows: TGTGCCAGCAGTTCTCCGGGACAGGGAAGGACCGGGGAGCTGTTTTTT. It encodes CASSSPGQGRTGELFF.

J is TRBJ2-1 and V is TRBV9; D gene uncertain. The CDR3 spans 13 residues. V lost 0 bases and J 8 bases, leaving 9 bases between the germline ends. CDR1 SGDLS and CDR2 YYNGEE come from the germline V gene. The CDR3 DNA follows: TGTGCCAGCAGCGTAGACTCCCTGGATGAGCAGTTCTTC. Translation gives CASSVDSLDEQFF.

The table lists this clonotype with a few counts. The chain recombines TRBV5-1 with TRBJ2-5; 7 bases map to TRBD2. Germline loops: CDR1 SGHRS, CDR2 YFSETQ. With 5 bases clipped from V and 1 base from J, the junction kept 5 bases outside the gene matches. There are 14 residues in the CDR3. CDR3 nucleotide sequence: TGCGCCAGCAGGGCGGGAGTTCTCCAAGAGACCCAGTACTTC. Translation: CASRAGVLQETQYF.

This chain links TRBV3-1 with TRBJ2-7; D is perhaps TRBD1 (5 bases). The CDR3 is 16 amino acids. Germline V gives CDR1 LGHDT, CDR2 YNNKEL (reference sequence). V was cut by 3 bases and J by 2 bases, with 17 bases left in between. Written as DNA, the CDR3 is TGTGCCAGCAGCCACCAAGCTACAGGTTCCACCTACGAGCAGTACTTC. It is translated as CASSHQATGSTYEQYF.

This clonotype appeared a few times. The rearrangement joins TRBV5-1 to TRBJ2-1, with TRBD2 matching 7 bases. V gave up 4 bases and J gave up 3 bases; unmatched junction bases: 10. There are 16 residues in the CDR3. From germline, CDR1 is SGHRS and CDR2 YFSETQ. CDR3 sequence reads: CASSKDTSADYNEQFF. The CDR3 bases are TGCGCCAGCAGCAAGGACACTAGCGCGGACTACAATGAGCAGTTCTTC.